Here is one T cell receptor beta chain with its context. The sample is drawn from a study of OX40 agonist ivuxolimab in advanced cancers. The repertoire was sequenced with immunoSEQ multiplex PCR; TCRdb's copy has only in-frame clones and lacks some. This table holds 65,000 or so clones, more than 85% found once. The source material was CD4+ or CD8+ T cells sorted from blood, sampled in a trial of the OX40 agonist ivuxolimab. The receptor comes from an adult with an advanced solid tumor such as melanoma, head and neck, liver or kidney cancer.

The chain's CDR3 is CASSARGGQGNYGYTF. DNA of the CDR3: TGTGCCAGCAGCGCCAGGGGGGGACAGGGGAACTATGGCTACACCTTC. The V call is TRBV9, the J call TRBJ1-2; 10 bases fit TRBD1. V lost 3 bases and J lost 2; bases outside the gene matches: 7. This CDR3 spans 16 amino acids. Germline loops: CDR1 SGDLS, CDR2 YYNGEE.